This note documents a single T cell receptor (beta chain) sequence. In the source study's methods: Estimated nucleated cell counts came from reference gene primer amplification. Sequenced by immunoSEQ multiplex PCR; TCRdb stores in-frame clones only, minus some. V, J and clone size are those of that table, while D and trimming were read from the DNA. Of approximately 500,000 clones listed, about 89% were seen once; the top ten hold under 8.5%. The data were obtained in a study of blood T cell repertoires in COVID-19. The CDR3 is 13 amino acids. V lost 8 bases and J lost 5, with 15 bases in between. The sample taken for sequencing was peripheral blood. The J gene is TRBJ1-2, the V gene TRBV12-3 or TRBV12-4; D remains unclear. This sequence was found in a woman aged 45-65 years with COVID-19, enrolled during active disease. DNA for the CDR3: TGTGCCAGCGCGGCAGAGGTGGATTATGGCTACACCTTC. It codes for CASAAEVDYGYTF.